A single sample gave rise to the 17 T cell receptor beta chains below, sequenced in a study of Graves' ophthalmopathy and Graves' hyperthyroidism. The sequenced template was RNA, covering the TCR beta CDR3 region. In the first round, RT-PCR was carried out with HTBI primers, and a multiplex PCR formed the second round. TCRdb recomputed calls from the multiplex PCR reads with MiXCR, one row per CDR3 protein. The data show 450,000 to 600,000 distinct CDR3 sequences, less than 45% seen once. Sequenced: peripheral blood or thyroid tissue (not recorded which). The receptors were gathered from an adult man with Graves' hyperthyroidism.

The chain joins TRBV3-1 to TRBJ2-6; 9 positions match TRBD1. Germline CDR1 and CDR2: LGHDT and YNNKEL (reference sequence). Germline trimming cut 3 bases from V and 2 bases from J; bases unmatched to any gene: 2. The CDR3 is made up of 16 amino acids. The CDR3 reads CASSHWTGAGANVLTF. The CDR3 region has the DNA TGTGCCAGCAGCCACTGGACAGGGGCTGGGGCCAACGTCCTGACTTTC.

This clonotype was seen ten or more times. The chain links TRBV29-1 to TRBJ2-5; 7 nucleotides line up with TRBD2. V was clipped by 3 bases and J by 4 bases; unmatched bases: 5. The germline V gene encodes CDR1 SQVTM and CDR2 ANQGSEA. The CDR3 is 13 residues long. CDR3 DNA sequence: TGCAGCGTTGAGGCTAGCGGTAGAGAGACCCAGTACTTC. Protein: CSVEASGRETQYF.

This clonotype turned up a few times. The chain uses TRBV18 and TRBJ1-1; D unresolved. Germline V gene sequence: CDR1 KGHSH, CDR2 LQKENI. This CDR3 contains 13 residues. V was shortened by 2 bases and J by 0 bases, with 4 bases between the two germline ends. The CDR3 loop reads CASSPAMNTEAFF. The CDR3 DNA reads TGTGCCAGCTCACCAGCAATGAACACTGAAGCTTTCTTT.

This clonotype has just a few counts. This rearrangement joins TRBV20-1 to TRBJ1-2; 12 bases map to TRBD1. The ends lost 3 bases at V and 7 bases at J; junction bases unmatched: 6. There are 14 residues in the CDR3. The germline V gene encodes CDR1 DFQATT and CDR2 SNEGSKA (reference sequence). For the CDR3, the DNA is TGCAGTGCTAGCCGGGACAGGGGGCTGAGTGGCTACACCTTC. Translation: CSASRDRGLSGYTF.

V and J are TRBV2 and TRBJ1-2, with D tentatively TRBD1 (6 bases). The CDR3 runs to 13 residues. Germline loops: CDR1 SNHLY, CDR2 FYNNEI. The ends were cut back, 3 bases at V and 4 bases at J, with 9 bases in the middle. CDR3 sequence: CASSDGTTYGYTF. As DNA, the CDR3 is TGTGCCAGCAGTGACGGGACAACCTATGGCTACACCTTC. Filled out from reference TRBV2 and TRBJ1-2, the complete variable domain reads EPEVTQTPSHQVTQMGQEVILRCVPISNHLYFYWYRQILGQKVEFLVSFYNNEISEKSEIFDDQFSVERPDGSNFTLKIRSTKLEDSAMYFCASSDGTTYGYTFGSGTRLTVV.

This clonotype was seen ten or more times. The J gene is TRBJ1-5, the V gene TRBV9; D unclear. Germline CDR1 SGDLS, CDR2 YYNGEE. CDR3 length equals 14 residues. The ends were cut back, 2 bases at V and 9 bases at J, with 15 bases in the middle. The CDR3 nucleotides read TGTGCCAGCAGCGTCGGGCGGGAAACGGGGCCCCAGCATTTT. Translation gives CASSVGRETGPQHF.

Concerning this clonotype: The junction shows a germline mismatch at one end, possibly a read error. The chain carries TRBV10-1 and TRBJ2-7; TRBD2 agrees at 11 bases. The DNA end is more similar to TRBJ2-1, so the J call may be wrong. Germline CDR1 and CDR2: WNHNN and SYGVQD (reference sequence). The CDR3 covers 18 residues. This CDR3 is CASSPGLADNPSYNEQFF. CDR3 coding DNA: TGTGCCAGCAGCCCGGGACTAGCGGACAACCCCTCCTACAATGAGCAGTTCTTC.

The J gene is TRBJ2-7, the V gene TRBV5-6; 8 bases line up with TRBD1. The end of the DNA fits TRBJ2-1 better, so the J call may be wrong. Per the germline V gene, CDR1 is SGHDT and CDR2 is YYEEEE. This CDR3 is 15 amino acids long. The CDR3 sequence is CASSRGQGGFNEQFF. The CDR3 nucleotides are TGTGCCAGCAGCCGCGGACAGGGTGGGTTCAATGAGCAGTTCTTC.

CDR3 bases: TGTGCCATCAGTGAGTCCAGGGGGATCGCGGCACCTTTGAACACTGAAGCTTTCTTT. It translates to CAISESRGIAAPLNTEAFF. The gene calls are TRBV10-3 and TRBJ1-1, with 7 bases that match TRBD1. The CDR3 spans 19 residues. V lost 0 bases, J lost 0 bases, and 13 bases stayed unmatched. Per germline, CDR1 ENHRY and CDR2 SYGVKD.

This clonotype was observed at least ten times. This chain links TRBV5-1 with TRBJ1-5; weak D call: TRBD1 (5 bases). Germline V gene sequence: CDR1 SGHRS, CDR2 YFSETQ. Trimming pared 1 base from V and 6 bases from J, leaving 8 bases between. CDR3 length equals 13 residues. The chain's CDR3 is CASSLIQGQPQHF. CDR3 nucleotides: TGCGCCAGCAGCTTGATTCAGGGTCAGCCCCAGCATTTT.

Notes on this clonotype: Since a much larger clone is just one base distant, this may be a read error. In this CDR3 the conserved last residue, phenylalanine or tryptophan, is missing, so a read error is likely. This chain uses TRBV7-9 with TRBJ2-7; D may be TRBD1 (6 bases). Per germline, CDR1 SEHNR and CDR2 FQNEAQ (reference sequence). With 3 bases removed from V and 5 bases from J, the gap between germline ends came to 11 bases. The CDR3 spans 13 residues. The CDR3 DNA sequence: TGTGCCAGCAGCTTGACAGGTACCCACGAGCAGTACTAC. Protein: CASSLTGTHEQYY.

The chain joins TRBV29-1 to TRBJ1-5; D gene uncertain. The V end was cut by 4 bases, the J end by 11 bases, with 15 bases between. CDR3 length: 12 residues. Looked up from germline, CDR1 is SQVTM and CDR2 is ANQGSEA. The CDR3 DNA reads TGCAGCGTTGTTCAGGTTAAAGAGACCCAGCATTTT. Translating gives CSVVQVKETQHF.

J is TRBJ2-7 and V is TRBV7-9, with D possibly being TRBD2 (6 bases). Germline CDR1 reads SEHNR; CDR2 reads FQNEAQ (reference sequence). This CDR3 spans 15 amino acids. V was clipped by 3 bases and J by 3 bases, with 15 bases between them. CDR3: CASSLGGDKRYEQYF. The CDR3 DNA is TGTGCCAGCAGCTTGGGGGGAGACAAGCGCTACGAGCAGTACTTC.

This clonotype was counted ten times or more. The chain uses TRBV19 and TRBJ1-5; 9 bases are shared with TRBD1. Germline loops: CDR1 LNHDA, CDR2 SQIVND (reference sequence). With V trimmed by 6 bases and J by 7 bases, 4 bases remained unmatched. This CDR3 has 13 residues. CDR3 nucleotides: TGTGCCAGTAGCGACAGGGGGTCCCAGCCCCAGCATTTT. Protein sequence: CASSDRGSQPQHF.

The sample holds a few counts of this clonotype. The J gene is TRBJ2-3, the V gene TRBV25-1, with 7 bases lining up with TRBD2. The CDR3 sequence is 15 residues long. After removal of 4 bases from V and 1 base from J, the junction contained 5 bases not matched to a gene. Germline CDR1 MGHDK, CDR2 SYGVNS. CDR3 sequence: CASSAHTSGTDTQYF. CDR3 sequence (DNA): TGTGCCAGCAGTGCTCACACTAGCGGCACAGATACGCAGTATTTT.

This clonotype was picked up many times. The CDR3 DNA is TGTGCCAGCAGCCCGAAGGGGACGCCACGGGGGGAGACCCAGTACTTC. Translated: CASSPKGTPRGETQYF. The chain combines TRBV5-6 with TRBJ2-5; TRBD2 might be the D (6 bases). CDR3 length: 16 amino acids. V lost 4 bases to trimming and J lost 5 bases, with 21 bases between them. Germline lookup yields CDR1 SGHDT and CDR2 YYEEEE. Based on the CDR3 plus reference TRBV5-6 and TRBJ2-5, the full variable domain is DAGVTQSPTHLIKTRGQQVTLRCSPKSGHDTVSWYQQALGQGPQFIFQYYEEEERQRGNFPDRFSGHQFPNYSSELNVNALLLGDSALYLCASSPKGTPRGETQYFGPGTRLLVL.

The rearrangement links TRBV7-9 to TRBJ2-7; D may be TRBD1 (7 bases). The CDR3 contains 15 residues. V gave up 8 bases and J gave up 3 bases, with 20 bases separating them. Germline-derived CDR1 and CDR2 are SEHNR and FQNEAQ (reference sequence). DNA of the CDR3: TGTGCCAGCGGCTCAAGGGGCAGGGGGGACTACGAGCAGTACTTC. This encodes CASGSRGRGDYEQYF.